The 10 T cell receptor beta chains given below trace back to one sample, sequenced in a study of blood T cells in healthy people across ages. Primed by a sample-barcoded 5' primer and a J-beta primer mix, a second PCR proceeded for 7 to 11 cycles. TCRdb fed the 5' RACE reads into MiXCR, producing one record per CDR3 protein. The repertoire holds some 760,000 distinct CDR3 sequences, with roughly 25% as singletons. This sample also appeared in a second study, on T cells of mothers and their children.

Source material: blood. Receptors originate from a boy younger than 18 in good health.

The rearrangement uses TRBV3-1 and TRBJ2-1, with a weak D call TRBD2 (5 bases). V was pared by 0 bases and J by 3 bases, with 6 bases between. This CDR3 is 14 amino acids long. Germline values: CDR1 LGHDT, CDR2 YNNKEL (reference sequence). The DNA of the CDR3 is TGTGCCAGCAGCCAAGACGGGATCTACAATGAGCAGTTCTTC. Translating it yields CASSQDGIYNEQFF.

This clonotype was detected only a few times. This chain's CDR3 is CASSLKQKGKNTEAFF. The CDR3 coding sequence is TGTGCCAGCAGCTTAAAGCAGAAGGGGAAGAACACTGAAGCTTTCTTT. This chain uses TRBV7-3 with TRBJ1-1, with D possibly TRBD1 on 5 matching bases. Deletions cut 1 base from V and 1 base from J, with 13 bases between. The CDR3 has 16 amino acids. The germline V gene encodes CDR1 SGHTA and CDR2 FQGTGA.

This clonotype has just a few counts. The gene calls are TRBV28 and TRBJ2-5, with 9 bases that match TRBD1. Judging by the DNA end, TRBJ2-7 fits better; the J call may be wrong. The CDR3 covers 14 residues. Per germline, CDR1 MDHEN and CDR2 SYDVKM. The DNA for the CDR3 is TGTGCCAGCAGACCGACCGGGACAGGGAACGAGCAGTACTTC. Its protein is CASRPTGTGNEQYF.

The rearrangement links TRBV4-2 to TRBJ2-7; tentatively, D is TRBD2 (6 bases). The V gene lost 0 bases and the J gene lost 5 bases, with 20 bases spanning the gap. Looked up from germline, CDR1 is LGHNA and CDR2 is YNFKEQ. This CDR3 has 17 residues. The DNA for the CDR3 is TGTGCCAGCAGCCAAGATCTCCCCACGGGAGAAAGCCACGAGCAGTACTTC. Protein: CASSQDLPTGESHEQYF.

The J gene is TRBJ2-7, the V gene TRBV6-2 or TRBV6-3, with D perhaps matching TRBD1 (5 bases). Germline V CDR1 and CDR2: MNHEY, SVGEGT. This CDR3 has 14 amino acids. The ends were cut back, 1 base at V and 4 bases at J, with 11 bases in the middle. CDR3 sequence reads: CASSYLPDTYEQYF. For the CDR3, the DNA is TGTGCCAGCAGTTACTTACCGGACACTTACGAGCAGTACTTC.

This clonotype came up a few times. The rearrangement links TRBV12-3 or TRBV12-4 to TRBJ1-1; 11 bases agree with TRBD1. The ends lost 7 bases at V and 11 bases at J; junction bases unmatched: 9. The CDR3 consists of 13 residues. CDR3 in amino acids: CASNPPGQGDAFF. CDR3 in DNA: TGTGCCAGCAACCCTCCGGGACAGGGGGATGCTTTCTTT.

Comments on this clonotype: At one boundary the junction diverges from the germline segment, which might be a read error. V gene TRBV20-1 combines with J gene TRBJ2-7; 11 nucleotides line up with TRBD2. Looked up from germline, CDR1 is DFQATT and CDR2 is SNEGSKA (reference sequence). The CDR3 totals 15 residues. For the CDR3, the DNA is TGCAGTGCCAGAGGACTAGCGGGTCAATCCTACGAGCAGTACTTC. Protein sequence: CSARGLAGQSYEQYF.

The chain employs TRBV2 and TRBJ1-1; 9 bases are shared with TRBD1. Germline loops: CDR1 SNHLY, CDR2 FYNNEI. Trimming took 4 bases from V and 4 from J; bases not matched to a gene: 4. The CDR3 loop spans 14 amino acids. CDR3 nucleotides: TGTGCCAGCAGTGCGACAGGGGGTGGCACTGAAGCTTTCTTT. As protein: CASSATGGGTEAFF.

CDR3 DNA: TGTGCCAGCAGCTTAGAGTCAGCGGATTCACCCCTCCACTTT. It codes for CASSLESADSPLHF. V gene TRBV7-2 combines with J gene TRBJ1-6; D remains unclear. Per germline, CDR1 SGHTA and CDR2 FQGNSA. Between the trimmed V and J ends, which lost 1 base and 8 bases, there was a span of 9 bases. This CDR3 spans 14 amino acids.

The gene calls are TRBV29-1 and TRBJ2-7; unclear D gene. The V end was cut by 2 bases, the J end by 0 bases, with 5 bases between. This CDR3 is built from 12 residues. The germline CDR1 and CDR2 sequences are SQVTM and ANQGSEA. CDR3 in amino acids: CSVETSSYEQYF. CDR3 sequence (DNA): TGCAGCGTTGAAACATCCTCCTACGAGCAGTACTTC.